Shown below are 5 T cell receptor beta chains from a single sample sequenced in a study of glioma-infiltrating T cells. TCR alpha and beta CDR3 regions were amplified from RNA using iRepertoire nested multiplex PCR. TCRdb passed the multiplex PCR reads through MiXCR, listing each CDR3 protein once. The table records roughly 200,000 distinct CDR3 sequences, over 30% of them present only once. Input material: glioma tissue, nonneoplastic brain tissue, or PBMCs (not recorded which). The receptors originated from a human donor with low-grade glioma or glioblastoma, undergoing nonglioma brain surgery, or in good health (not recorded which).

On this clonotype: A read error may account for a junction end that differs from germline. The chain has TRBV5-4 and TRBJ2-3, with D perhaps TRBD1 or TRBD2 (5 bases each). The length of the CDR3 is 14 residues. Germline V gene data show CDR1 as SGHNT and CDR2 as YYREEE (reference sequence). The CDR3 DNA reads TGTGCCACCAGCAGGGAGAGTAGCACAGATACGCACTATTTT. This sequence encodes CATSRESSTDTHYF.

About this clonotype itself: A much larger clone lies one base from this, so it may be a read error. The chain employs TRBV4-1 and TRBJ2-7; 9 nucleotides agree with TRBD1. V dropped 1 base and J dropped 5; count of bases not matched to a gene: 0. CDR1 is MGHRA, CDR2 YSYEKL, per germline. The length of the CDR3 is 13 residues. CDR3 DNA: TGCGCCAGCAGCCAAGGACAGGGGGACGAGCAGTACTTC. As protein: CASSQGQGDEQYF.

The rearrangement uses TRBV5-4 and TRBJ1-2, with D hard to call. CDR1 and CDR2 (germline): SGHNT, YYREEE (reference sequence). The CDR3 is made up of 14 amino acids. Trimming shortened V by 8 bases and J by 5 bases, and 19 bases separated the two germline ends. CDR3 protein: CASASGSDAYGYTF. CDR3 in DNA: TGTGCCAGTGCCAGCGGTTCTGATGCTTATGGCTACACCTTC.

The table lists this clonotype with a few counts. The chain couples TRBV10-3 to TRBJ1-1; a possible D gene is TRBD1 (5 bases). This CDR3 is built from 16 residues. Per germline, CDR1 ENHRY and CDR2 SYGVKD. V was cut by 3 bases and J by 1 base, with 15 bases left in between. The CDR3 loop reads CAISEVPRVENTEAFF. CDR3 nucleotides: TGTGCCATCAGTGAAGTGCCCAGGGTGGAGAACACTGAAGCTTTCTTT.

This clonotype was seen repeatedly, ten times or more. V usage is TRBV6-1 and J usage is TRBJ2-3; 12 bases line up with TRBD2. The CDR3 is 16 amino acids. V dropped 0 bases and J dropped 4; count of bases not matched to a gene: 2. Germline V gene data show CDR1 as MNHNS and CDR2 as SASEGT. This CDR3 is CASSEARLAGADTQYF. CDR3 bases: TGTGCCAGCAGTGAAGCAAGACTAGCGGGAGCAGATACGCAGTATTTT.